Below are 13 T cell receptor beta chains sequenced from a single sample in a study of cytomegalovirus exposure and HLA in healthy donors. A multiplex PCR was run with 60 Vbeta primers and 13 Jbeta primers. Clones were sequenced by immunoSEQ multiplex PCR, and TCRdb holds only the in-frame ones, with some missing. The table includes under 150,000 clones, 82% detected once. Sequenced material: PBMCs. The receptors shown here come from a male donor in good health and CMV-seronegative.

The rearrangement links TRBV27 to TRBJ2-7; D possibly corresponds to TRBD2 (6 bases). The CDR3 is 14 amino acids. Between the trimmed V and J ends, which lost 2 bases and 2 bases, there was a span of 10 bases. The germline CDR1 and CDR2 sequences are MNHEY and SMNVEV (reference sequence). CDR3 DNA: TGTGCCAGCAGTTTACGGGGGAGCGCCTACGAGCAGTACTTC. Translation: CASSLRGSAYEQYF.

Details on this clone: Sequence at one end of the junction differs from germline and may be a read error. The genes are TRBV7-9 and TRBJ2-3; the match to TRBD2 covers 11 bases. Germline CDR1 SEHNR, CDR2 FQNEAQ (reference sequence). The CDR3 length is 17 residues. CDR3 coding DNA: TGTTCCAGCAGCTCGCAACTAGCGGGAGTGGGTACAGATACGCAGTATTTT. This codes for CSSSSQLAGVGTDTQYF.

The chain is built from TRBV28 and TRBJ1-2, with 9 bases matching TRBD1. V lost 5 bases, J lost 3 bases, and 4 bases stayed unmatched. CDR3 length: 14 amino acids. Germline V gives CDR1 MDHEN, CDR2 SYDVKM. In DNA, the CDR3 is TGTGCCAGCAGTCCCGGACAGGGGTACTATGGCTACACCTTC. Encoded protein: CASSPGQGYYGYTF.

The rearrangement links TRBV4-3 to TRBJ2-1, with TRBD1 matching over 7 bases. V was pared by 3 bases and J by 3 bases, with 11 bases of the junction left unmatched. The CDR3 spans 17 residues. CDR1 is LGHNA and CDR2 is YSLEER in the germline V gene. This chain's CDR3 is CASSHLPTGVGYNEQFF. CDR3 coding DNA: TGCGCCAGCAGCCACTTACCTACAGGGGTCGGCTACAATGAGCAGTTCTTC.

CDR3 sequence: CASSETGEGNQPQHF. CDR3 bases: TGTGCCAGCAGCGAGACAGGGGAAGGCAATCAGCCCCAGCATTTT. V usage is TRBV6-4 and J usage is TRBJ1-5; 8 bases agree with TRBD1. The CDR3 contains 15 residues. Per germline, CDR1 MRHNA and CDR2 SNTAGT. J lost 2 bases, V lost 6 bases, and 6 bases had no gene match.

This rearrangement joins TRBV4-3 to TRBJ2-7; a weak D match, TRBD2 (6 bases). Per the germline V gene, CDR1 is LGHNA and CDR2 is YSLEER. V lost 0 bases and J lost 2, with 17 bases in between. This CDR3 comprises 17 residues. CDR3 DNA sequence: TGCGCCAGCAGCCAAGATACCAATTTAGCGGCCACCTACGAGCAGTACTTC. Its translation is CASSQDTNLAATYEQYF.

This chain connects TRBV28 to TRBJ2-2; D unresolved. The CDR3 totals 15 residues. Per the germline V gene, CDR1 is MDHEN and CDR2 is SYDVKM. V was shortened by 8 bases and J by 6 bases, with 19 bases between the two germline ends. In DNA, the CDR3 is TGTGCCAGCTCCCATATCACCGGGTCGGCCGGGGAGCTGTTTTTT. Translating gives CASSHITGSAGELFF.

The chain joins TRBV6-5 to TRBJ1-1; D remains unclear. The CDR3 extends over 11 amino acids. Trimming cost V 2 bases and J 7 bases, with 5 bases left between them. From germline, CDR1 is MNHEY and CDR2 SVGAGI. Here the CDR3 DNA reads TGTGCCAGCAGTTACCGGGATGAAGCTTTCTTT. Translated: CASSYRDEAFF.

This rearrangement joins TRBV6-5 to TRBJ2-1, with 10 bases aligning to TRBD1. The length of the CDR3 is 15 residues. CDR1 is MNHEY, CDR2 SVGAGI, per germline. V trimming: 2 bases; J trimming: 9 bases; junction bases outside the gene matches: 7. This chain's CDR3 is CASSYGGQGGGEQFF. Written as DNA, the CDR3 is TGTGCCAGCAGTTACGGAGGACAGGGGGGGGGTGAGCAGTTCTTC.

This chain uses TRBV2 with TRBJ2-3; a possible D gene is TRBD1 (5 bases). Trimming removed 7 bases from V and 0 bases from J, with 14 bases in between. The V gene's germline CDR1 is SNHLY and CDR2 FYNNEI. This CDR3 region has 15 residues. CDR3 DNA sequence: TGTGCCAGCACGGCCCGACAGCTAAGCACAGATACGCAGTATTTT. The encoded protein is CASTARQLSTDTQYF.

The CDR3, as DNA: TGTGCCAGCAGTTCGGGACAGGGAAACACTGAAGCTTTCTTT. Amino acids: CASSSGQGNTEAFF. V and J are TRBV6-6 and TRBJ1-1, with TRBD1 matching 9 bases. With 4 bases clipped from V and 2 bases from J, the junction kept 2 bases outside the gene matches. The germline V gene has CDR1 MNHNY and CDR2 SVGAGI (reference sequence). CDR3 length: 14 residues.

The chain combines TRBV2 with TRBJ1-1; TRBD1 is a possible D gene (5 bases). Trimming cost V 1 base and J 0 bases, with 9 bases left between them. CDR1 is SNHLY and CDR2 is FYNNEI in the germline V gene. This CDR3 spans 15 amino acids. This CDR3 reads CASSEGGGVNTEAFF. The CDR3 coding sequence is TGTGCCAGCAGTGAAGGGGGGGGAGTGAACACTGAAGCTTTCTTT.

This clone appeared a single time. Here the CDR3 DNA reads TGTGCCAGCAGCTTAGGCCTAGCCTCCACCGGGGAGCTGTTTTTT. Its translation is CASSLGLASTGELFF. The chain couples TRBV7-8 to TRBJ2-2, with a possible D match to TRBD2 (5 bases). The V gene lost 1 base and the J gene lost 4 bases, with 10 bases spanning the gap. This CDR3 contains 15 residues. Germline V gives CDR1 SGHVS, CDR2 FQNEAQ.